This section outlines one T cell receptor beta chain sequence together with its context. What it binds is not known. This sample is part of a study of post-analysis software for immune sequencing data. Notes on the study in general: Patients showed TRBV5-6, TRBV5-1 and TRBV20-1 among five TRBV segments more frequent than in controls.

Libraries were made from TCR beta cDNA, and they carried unique molecular identifiers. TCRdb reprocessed the PCR reads via MiXCR and lists one record per CDR3 protein. Among roughly 730,000 distinct CDR3 sequences listed, around 27% were seen once. The CDR3 totals 12 residues. Germline V gives CDR1 MNHEY, CDR2 SMNVEV (reference sequence). The V end lost 2 bases, the J end lost 12 bases, and 13 bases lay between the germline ends. The sequenced material came from blood. This chain connects TRBV27 to TRBJ2-5; perhaps D is TRBD1 or TRBD2 (7 bases each). The source of this sequence is a girl aged 5 to 17 with multiple sclerosis. The CDR3 DNA follows: TGTGCCAGCAGTTTACGCGCAGGGGGGGAGTACTTC. Its translation is CASSLRAGGEYF.